This TCR beta chain was captured by sequencing in a study of OX40 agonist ivuxolimab in advanced cancers. The overall study: Patients received the agonistic anti-OX40 (CD134) antibody ivuxolimab.

The method was immunoSEQ multiplex PCR; TCRdb's version includes in-frame clones alone and lacks a portion of them. The sample yields about 50,000 clones, around 87% seen once. The CDR3 extends over 14 amino acids. V shed 4 bases and J 2 bases; nucleotides not matched to a gene: 2. Germline values: CDR1 SGHVS, CDR2 FNYEAQ. The material was CD4+ or CD8+ T cells sorted from blood, obtained in a trial of the OX40 agonist ivuxolimab. The receptor was derived from an adult with an advanced solid tumor such as melanoma, head and neck, liver or kidney cancer. The rearrangement joins TRBV7-6 to TRBJ2-3; TRBD1 aligns across 8 bases. CDR3 amino acids: CASSSQGATDTQYF. The CDR3 coding sequence is TGTGCCAGCAGCTCTCAGGGGGCCACAGATACGCAGTATTTT.